Sequencing of this T cell receptor (beta chain) was carried out in a study of blood T cell repertoires in COVID-19. The germline V gene encodes CDR1 SNHLY and CDR2 FYNNEI. The CDR3 consists of 14 residues. Between the trimmed V and J ends, which lost 6 bases and 0 bases, there was a span of 8 bases. Profiling relied on immunoSEQ multiplex PCR, and the TCRdb table lists in-frame clones only, not all of them. The sample lists some 140,000 clones, around four fifths occurring once. The chain couples TRBV2 to TRBJ2-2; D not resolved. Sequencing was done on a sample of PBMCs or T cells enriched from blood (not recorded which). The source is a man aged 30 to 39 who had recovered from COVID-19. The CDR3 DNA sequence: TGTGCCAGCAGCTTGTTAGCGAACACCGGGGAGCTGTTTTTT. Its translation: CASSLLANTGELFF.